These 32 T cell receptor beta chains share one sample of origin, sequenced in a study of T cell clonality in common variable immunodeficiency. TCRdb keeps only in-frame clones here, not all; method: immunoSEQ multiplex PCR. The sample contains about 40,000 clones, none occurring once; roughly 2.8% lies in the top ten. Specimen: peripheral blood mononuclear cells. These receptors all stem from a person between 18 and 69 years old in good health.

Regarding this clone: The DNA ends 3 residues before the CDR3 does, and the rest of the CDR3 is filled in from the germline J gene. The chain couples TRBV2 to TRBJ2-1; 14 bases are shared with TRBD2. V shed 9 bases, J shed 7 bases, and the junction held 2 bases outside the gene matches. Germline V CDR1 and CDR2: SNHLY, FYNNEI. The CDR3 consists of 13 residues. The CDR3 loop reads CARGTSGSNEQFF. The DNA read from the CDR3 is TGTGCCAGGGGGACTAGCGGGAGTAATGAG.

In its sample, this clone was seen many times. Read data end 3 residues before the CDR3 end; the end is taken from the germline J gene. This chain uses TRBV7-2 with TRBJ1-2, with TRBD1 matching 8 bases. The CDR3 has 14 amino acids. The V gene's germline CDR1 is SGHTA and CDR2 FQGNSA. The sequenced part of the CDR3 DNA is TGTGCCAGCAGCCCACAGACAGGGGTGAGGGGC. Translated, it gives CASSPQTGVRG. The full CDR3 is CASSPQTGVRGYTF.

At least ten counts were recorded for this clone. The CDR3 end lies 3 residues beyond the end of the read and is filled in from the germline J gene. The rearrangement uses TRBV20-1 and TRBJ2-2, with TRBD1 matching over 7 bases. This CDR3 contains 14 residues. Per the germline V gene, CDR1 is DFQATT and CDR2 is SNEGSKA (reference sequence). The CDR3 reads CSASLTGVVEKLFF. CDR3 DNA, as far as it was read: TGCAGTGCTAGCCTCACAGGGGTGGTTGAAAAG.

This clone occurred many times. The sequenced fragment ends 3 residues before the CDR3 boundary, so the rest is inferred from the germline J gene. The chain links TRBV18 to TRBJ1-2, with unresolved D. CDR3 length: 14 amino acids. V dropped 3 bases and J dropped 4 bases, with 12 bases sitting between them. Germline V gives CDR1 KGHSH, CDR2 LQKENI. CDR3 DNA, as far as it was read: TGTGCCAGCTCACCCCTAGAGGTGCCCTATGGC. It yields the protein CASSPLEVPYG. The whole CDR3 is CASSPLEVPYGYTF.

Many counts were recorded for this clone. The read gets to within 3 residues of the CDR3 end, and the germline J gene fills in the rest. This chain joins TRBV20-1 and TRBJ1-2; D possibly corresponds to TRBD1 (6 bases). The CDR3 loop spans 15 amino acids. Trimming shortened V by 3 bases and J by 4 bases, and 18 bases separated the two germline ends. The germline V gene encodes CDR1 DFQATT and CDR2 SNEGSKA (reference sequence). The sequenced part of the CDR3 DNA is TGCAGTGCTAGCCAACAGGGATCGTTTAGCTATGGC. Translating it yields CSASQQGSFSYG. Given in full, the CDR3 is CSASQQGSFSYGYTF.

In this sample, this clone turned up many times. The sequenced fragment ends 3 residues before the CDR3 boundary, so the rest is inferred from the germline J gene. The chain recombines TRBV19 with TRBJ2-1, with 7 bases identical to TRBD2. V was clipped by 4 bases and J by 3 bases; unmatched bases: 6. The germline CDR1 and CDR2 sequences are LNHDA and SQIVND (reference sequence). This CDR3 contains 15 residues. This chain's CDR3 is CASSNVAGHYNEQFF. CDR3 DNA, as far as it was read: TGTGCCAGTAGTAATGTAGCGGGCCACTACAATGAG.

This clone was counted ten times or more. The read stops 3 residues short of the end of the CDR3; the missing end is completed from the germline J gene. The V and J genes are TRBV18 and TRBJ1-4, with 8 bases identical to TRBD1. There are 15 residues in the CDR3. Unmatched junction bases numbered 7, after V lost 2 bases and J lost 8 bases. CDR1 is KGHSH, CDR2 LQKENI, per germline. CDR3 DNA (partial): TGTGCCAGCTCACCAGAGGACAGGGCAGGCGAAAAA. Its translation: CASSPEDRAGEK. The whole CDR3 sequence is CASSPEDRAGEKLFF.

This clone occurred many times. Read sequence stops 3 residues before the CDR3 end, and the germline J gene provides the missing end. This chain connects TRBV6-2 or TRBV6-3 to TRBJ1-5; TRBD1 might be the D (6 bases). The CDR3 consists of 14 residues. From germline, CDR1 is MNHEY and CDR2 SVGEGT. The V gene lost 3 bases and the J gene lost 4 bases, with 10 bases spanning the gap. This CDR3 is CASSYPGQNQPQHF. The sequenced CDR3 bases are TGTGCCAGCAGTTATCCAGGACAGAATCAGCCC.

In this sample, this clone turned up many times. The CDR3 is CASSFLSGDYNEQFF. Incomplete CDR3 DNA: TGTGCCAGCAGCTTTCTAAGCGGAGACTACAATGAG. The chain has TRBV7-9 and TRBJ2-1; TRBD2 is a possible D gene (5 bases). With the read ending 3 residues before the CDR3 end, the germline J gene is used to fill in that end. CDR3 size: 15 residues. Germline assignment: CDR1 SEHNR and CDR2 FQNEAQ (reference sequence). V dropped 3 bases and J dropped 3 bases, with 12 bases sitting between them.

This clone showed up many times. The missing CDR3 end, 3 residues past where the read stops, is filled in from the germline J gene. The chain has TRBV20-1 and TRBJ2-7, with D possibly TRBD1 on 5 matching bases. The CDR3 consists of 13 residues. Looked up from germline, CDR1 is DFQATT and CDR2 is SNEGSKA (reference sequence). V lost 5 bases, J lost 2 bases, and 13 bases lay in between. Partial CDR3 DNA: TGCAGTGCTGGGGCCAGGCGTACCTACGAG. Its protein product is CSAGARRTYE. The whole CDR3 protein reads CSAGARRTYEQYF.

This clone was recorded at least ten times. The CDR3 spells CASRGDREFSYEQYF. The covered CDR3 bases are TGTGCCAGCAGGGGGGACAGGGAATTCTCCTACGAG. V usage is TRBV2 and J usage is TRBJ2-7; TRBD1 agrees at 9 bases. The CDR3 is cut off 3 residues early in the read; its end comes from the germline J gene. Germline V gene data show CDR1 as SNHLY and CDR2 as FYNNEI. The CDR3 has 15 amino acids. The J segment lost 0 bases and the V segment lost 6 bases, leaving 6 bases of the junction unmatched.

This clone was recorded at least ten times. The CDR3 extends 3 residues past the end of the read, so its final part is completed from the germline J gene. The chain is built from TRBV19 and TRBJ2-2; D ambiguous. With 6 bases removed from V and 0 bases from J, the gap between germline ends came to 8 bases. Germline CDR1 and CDR2: LNHDA and SQIVND (reference sequence). CDR3 size: 14 residues. CDR3 loop: CASRFSSNTGELFF. CDR3 DNA (partial): TGTGCCAGTAGGTTTTCTTCGAACACCGGGGAG.

This clone has a count of ten or more. The read terminates 3 residues ahead of where the CDR3 ends, so the germline J gene completes it. The V gene is TRBV20-1, the J gene TRBJ2-7, with D perhaps matching TRBD1 (6 bases). The germline gives CDR1 DFQATT, CDR2 SNEGSKA (reference sequence). V was clipped by 0 bases and J by 3 bases, with 6 bases between them. The CDR3 totals 12 residues. CDR3 region: CSAREGGYEQYF. The CDR3 DNA, read in part, is TGCAGTGCTAGAGAAGGGGGCTACGAG.

This clone came up many times. Other DNA sequences of this sample code for an identical CDR3. The DNA read from the CDR3 is TGTGCCAGCAGCTTGGCCGGGTATAATGAAAAA. Translated, it gives CASSLAGYNEK. The whole CDR3 region reads CASSLAGYNEKLFF. The rearrangement links TRBV5-6 to TRBJ1-4; D is unclear. The CDR3 goes on 3 residues after the read ends, and that part is filled in from the germline J gene. The CDR3 spans 14 residues. V was pared by 0 bases and J by 4 bases, with 7 bases between. The V gene's germline CDR1 is SGHDT and CDR2 YYEEEE.

The table lists this clone with many counts. The sequenced fragment ends 3 residues before the CDR3 boundary, so the rest is inferred from the germline J gene. This chain links TRBV5-6 with TRBJ1-4; 7 nucleotides align to TRBD1. The CDR3 is 15 amino acids. Per germline, CDR1 SGHDT and CDR2 YYEEEE. With V trimmed by 4 bases and J by 4 bases, 7 bases remained unmatched. This CDR3 is CASSADRAYNEKLFF. The CDR3 DNA, read in part, is TGTGCCAGCAGCGCAGACAGGGCCTATAATGAAAAA.

This clone was found many times. The read comes to an end 3 residues before the CDR3 does, leaving the germline J gene to fill in the end. The chain is built from TRBV18 and TRBJ1-6; 7 positions agree with TRBD1. The CDR3 spans 14 residues. Trimming cost V 4 bases and J 7 bases; bases outside gene matches: 4. From germline, CDR1 is KGHSH and CDR2 LQKENI. Incomplete CDR3 DNA: TGTGCCAGCTCACAAACAGGGGACAATTCACCC. It translates to CASSQTGDNSP. The complete CDR3 protein is CASSQTGDNSPLHF.

This clone was picked up many times. The CDR3 goes on 3 residues after the read ends, and that part is filled in from the germline J gene. The rearrangement joins TRBV30 to TRBJ2-5; 7 nucleotides align to TRBD1. Germline trimming cut 4 bases from V and 1 base from J; bases unmatched to any gene: 6. The CDR3 runs 14 residues. Germline CDR1 and CDR2: GTSNPN and SVGIG (reference sequence). CDR3 loop: CAWTGQRLQETQYF. Incomplete CDR3 DNA: TGTGCCTGGACGGGACAGAGACTCCAAGAGACC.

In the case of this clone: With the read ending 3 residues before the CDR3 end, the germline J gene is used to fill in that end. The chain has TRBV2 and TRBJ2-5, with 8 bases aligning to TRBD2. Germline V gene sequence: CDR1 SNHLY, CDR2 FYNNEI. J lost 2 bases, V lost 7 bases, and 3 bases had no gene match. The CDR3 runs 13 residues. CDR3 loop: CASTTGGQETQYF. CDR3 bases read: TGTGCCAGCACTACGGGGGGGCAAGAGACC.

This clone was seen ten or more times. Read data end 3 residues before the CDR3 end; the end is taken from the germline J gene. This rearrangement joins TRBV28 to TRBJ1-4, with D possibly matching TRBD1 (6 bases). CDR1 MDHEN and CDR2 SYDVKM come from the germline V gene. V dropped 5 bases and J dropped 4 bases, with 23 bases sitting between them. This CDR3 is 18 amino acids long. The part of the CDR3 DNA that was read is TGTGCCAGCAGTATATACCGACCGAGACAGGCACGTAATGAAAAA. Translated: CASSIYRPRQARNEK. The CDR3 as a whole reads CASSIYRPRQARNEKLFF.

In its sample, this clone was seen a few times. Read sequence stops 3 residues before the CDR3 end, and the germline J gene provides the missing end. The chain carries TRBV19 and TRBJ2-6, with a tentative D call TRBD1 (7 bases). Germline CDR1 is LNHDA and CDR2 is SQIVND (reference sequence). The CDR3 loop spans 18 amino acids. The germline V and J ends were trimmed by 6 bases and 2 bases, with 20 bases remaining between them. The CDR3 is CASSPTGQGGAGANVLTF. CDR3 DNA, as far as it was read: TGTGCCAGTAGCCCCACGGGGCAGGGGGGTGCTGGGGCCAACGTC.

Many counts were recorded for this clone. The CDR3 end falls 3 residues outside the read, so it is completed with the germline J gene. The chain combines TRBV20-1 with TRBJ2-4, with 11 bases matching TRBD2. Per germline, CDR1 DFQATT and CDR2 SNEGSKA (reference sequence). This CDR3 spans 15 amino acids. V was clipped by 6 bases and J by 1 base; unmatched bases: 5. CDR3 loop: CSAELAGGAKNIQYF. CDR3 DNA (partial): TGCAGTGCAGAATTAGCGGGGGGGGCCAAAAACATT.

This clone was counted a few times. The sequenced fragment ends 3 residues before the CDR3 boundary, so the rest is inferred from the germline J gene. This chain links TRBV2 with TRBJ1-2; D not resolved. The CDR3 loop spans 13 amino acids. Looked up from germline, CDR1 is SNHLY and CDR2 is FYNNEI. Incomplete CDR3 DNA: TGTGCCAGCAGTGACGTTGGCCAGGTCGAC. This translates into CASSDVGQVD. The full CDR3 protein reads CASSDVGQVDYTF.

Many counts were recorded for this clone. The CDR3 DNA, read in part, is TGCGCCAGCAGCTTGGTTGGGACAAACTCCTACGAG. It specifies CASSLVGTNSYE. In full, the CDR3 reads CASSLVGTNSYEQYF. This chain links TRBV5-1 with TRBJ2-7; D possibly corresponds to TRBD1 (6 bases). The CDR3 extends 3 residues past the end of the read, so its final part is completed from the germline J gene. The CDR3 runs 15 residues. Germline CDR1 is SGHRS and CDR2 is YFSETQ. V lost 0 bases and J lost 0, with 10 bases in between.

This clone was found a few times. The read falls 3 residues short of the CDR3 end, and the missing part is taken from the germline J gene. The chain carries TRBV29-1 and TRBJ2-3; 8 bases are a match to TRBD2. Germline V gives CDR1 SQVTM, CDR2 ANQGSEA. CDR3 length equals 14 residues. With 8 bases clipped from V and 1 base from J, the junction kept 8 bases outside the gene matches. The CDR3 DNA, read in part, is TGCAGCCTAGTGGTAGCGGGGCGCACAGATACG. It encodes CSLVVAGRTDT. The full CDR3 sequence reads CSLVVAGRTDTQYF.

Comments on this clone: With the read ending 3 residues before the CDR3 end, the germline J gene is used to fill in that end. This chain links TRBV19 with TRBJ2-1, with 9 nucleotides matching TRBD1. Germline V lookup: CDR1 LNHDA, CDR2 SQIVND (reference sequence). V trimming: 8 bases; J trimming: 0 bases; junction bases outside the gene matches: 8. The CDR3 runs to 16 residues. CDR3 loop: CASRTGALSSYNEQFF. CDR3 DNA (partial): TGTGCCAGTCGGACAGGGGCCCTGAGCTCCTACAATGAG.

This clone was seen at least ten times. The CDR3 end is not reached by the read, which stops 3 residues before it; the germline J gene fills it in. The chain combines TRBV12-3 or TRBV12-4 with TRBJ2-1; D is uncertain. This CDR3 spans 16 amino acids. V shed 2 bases and J shed 2 bases, with 13 bases lying between them. This chain's CDR3 is CASSLLSRTTYNEQFF. CDR3 bases read: TGTGCCAGCAGTTTATTAAGCCGTACCACCTACAATGAG.

As concerns this clone: The read terminates 3 residues ahead of where the CDR3 ends, so the germline J gene completes it. V gene TRBV7-7 combines with J gene TRBJ2-5; the match to TRBD1 covers 10 bases. Germline V gene data show CDR1 as SSHAT and CDR2 as FNYEAQ (reference sequence). V gave up 3 bases and J gave up 1 base; unmatched junction bases: 2. The length of the CDR3 is 15 residues. CDR3 region: CASSLTGGPQETQYF. The CDR3 DNA, read in part, is TGTGCCAGCAGCTTGACAGGGGGCCCCCAAGAGACC.

This clone occurred a few times. Germline and junction disagree at one end, which may indicate a read error. The missing CDR3 end, 3 residues past where the read stops, is filled in from the germline J gene. V is TRBV7-9 and J is TRBJ1-2; tentative D call: TRBD1 (5 bases). The CDR3 sequence is 13 residues long. Germline-derived CDR1 and CDR2 are SEHNR and FQNEAQ (reference sequence). CDR3 DNA (partial): TGTTCCAGCAGCTTAGGTTTAGGGGCCGGC. Its translation: CSSSLGLGAG. The whole CDR3 is CSSSLGLGAGYTF.

Details on this clone: Read sequence stops 3 residues before the CDR3 end, and the germline J gene provides the missing end. The rearrangement links TRBV2 to TRBJ1-2; D is unresolved. CDR1 SNHLY and CDR2 FYNNEI come from the germline V gene. This CDR3 has 16 residues. CDR3 loop: CASSEASIYTTDTYTF. The DNA read from the CDR3 is TGTGCCAGCAGTGAAGCATCTATATACACCACAGATACC. The variable domain in full, with the rest retrieved from reference TRBV2 and TRBJ1-2, is EPEVTQTPSHQVTQMGQEVILRCVPISNHLYFYWYRQILGQKVEFLVSFYNNEISEKSEIFDDQFSVERPDGSNFTLKIRSTKLEDSAMYFCASSEASIYTTDTYTFGSGTRLTVV.

This clone was observed at least ten times. The read stops 3 residues short of the end of the CDR3; the missing end is completed from the germline J gene. The chain joins TRBV7-9 to TRBJ1-3, with TRBD1 as a possible D gene (5 bases). Germline V gene data show CDR1 as SEHNR and CDR2 as FQNEAQ (reference sequence). Between the trimmed V and J ends, which lost 5 bases and 0 bases, there was a span of 11 bases. The CDR3 is 15 amino acids. The sequenced CDR3 bases are TGTGCCAGCAGCAGGAGCAGGGCCTCTGGAAACACC. Its translation: CASSRSRASGNT. The entire CDR3 reads CASSRSRASGNTIYF.

This clone was observed many times. The CDR3 bases that were read are TGTGCCAGTAGTCCGGGACTAGCGGCAGAGACC. This encodes CASSPGLAAET. The complete CDR3 sequence is CASSPGLAAETQYF. The gene calls are TRBV19 and TRBJ2-5; 11 bases line up with TRBD2. Read sequence stops 3 residues before the CDR3 end, and the germline J gene provides the missing end. This CDR3 region has 14 residues. From germline, CDR1 is LNHDA and CDR2 SQIVND (reference sequence). Losses at the gene ends were 5 bases for V and 4 bases for J; bases not matched to a gene: 3. The variable domain in full, completed from reference TRBV19 and TRBJ2-5, reads DGGITQSPKYLFRKEGQNVTLSCEQNLNHDAMYWYRQDPGQGLRLIYYSQIVNDFQKGDIAEGYSVSREKKESFPLTVTSAQKNPTAFYLCASSPGLAAETQYFGPGTRLLVL.

This clone was recorded many times. The read gets to within 3 residues of the CDR3 end, and the germline J gene fills in the rest. The chain links TRBV14 to TRBJ2-7, with TRBD1 matching over 11 bases. The CDR3 sequence is 15 residues long. V trimming: 5 bases; J trimming: 5 bases; junction bases outside the gene matches: 8. The V gene's germline CDR1 is SGHDN and CDR2 FVKESK. CDR3 bases read: TGTGCCAGCAGCTTACGGACAGGGGGCCTACACGAG. Amino acid sequence: CASSLRTGGLHE. The full-length CDR3 reads as CASSLRTGGLHEQYF.